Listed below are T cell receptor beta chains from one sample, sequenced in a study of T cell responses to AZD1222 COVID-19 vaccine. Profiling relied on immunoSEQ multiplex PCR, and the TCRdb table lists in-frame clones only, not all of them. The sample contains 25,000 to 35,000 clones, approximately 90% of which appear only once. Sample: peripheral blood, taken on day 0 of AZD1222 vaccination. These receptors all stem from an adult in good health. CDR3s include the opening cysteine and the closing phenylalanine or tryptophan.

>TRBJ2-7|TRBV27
CASSLLTSTGAGHEQYF
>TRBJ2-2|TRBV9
CASSVGVSGSTGELFF
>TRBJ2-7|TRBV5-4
CASSPRQGNYEQYF
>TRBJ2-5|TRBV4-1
CASSQMQTGETQYF
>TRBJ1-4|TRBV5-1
CASSEGQGAISEKLFF
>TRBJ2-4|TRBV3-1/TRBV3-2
CASSQDLRTVGAKNIQYF
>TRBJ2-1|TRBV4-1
CASSQERGLTLFF
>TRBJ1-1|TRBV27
CASSFWRNTEAFF
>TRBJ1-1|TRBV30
CAWSVHGREAFF
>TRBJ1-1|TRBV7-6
CASSLIWTRQGVNTEAFF
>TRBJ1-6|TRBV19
CASSPQTNSPLHF
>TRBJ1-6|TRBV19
CASSRNRDRGTPLHF
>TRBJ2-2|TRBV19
CASTSGWTGELFF
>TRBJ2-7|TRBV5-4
CASNTGGTYEQYF
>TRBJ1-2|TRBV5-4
CASSFGSALPASPYGYTF
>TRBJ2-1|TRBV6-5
CASSSLGGGGNEQFF
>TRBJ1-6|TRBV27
CASSLSRDSPLHF
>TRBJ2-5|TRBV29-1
CSARLVGETQYF
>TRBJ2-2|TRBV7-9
CASSFVNTGELFF
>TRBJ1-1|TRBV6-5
CASSFPGQGRTEAFF
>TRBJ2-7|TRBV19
CASSTYPPYEQYF
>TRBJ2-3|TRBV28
CASSQTTSGVTDTQYF
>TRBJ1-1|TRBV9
CASSVVVNGEAFF
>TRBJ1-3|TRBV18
CASSPVQGAPGNTIYF
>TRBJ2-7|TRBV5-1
CASSWGGDSSYEQYF
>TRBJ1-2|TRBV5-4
CASSLEGASRGDGYTF
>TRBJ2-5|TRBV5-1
CASSLLSEETQYF
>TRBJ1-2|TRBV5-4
CASSLSGHYGYTF
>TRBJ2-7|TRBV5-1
CASSPSTGFQGEQYF
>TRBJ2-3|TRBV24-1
CATAKSTSTDTQYF
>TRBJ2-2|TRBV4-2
CASSTWGRVANTGELFF
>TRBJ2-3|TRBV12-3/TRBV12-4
CASKTSGTDTQYF
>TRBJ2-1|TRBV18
CASSPRDREEQFF
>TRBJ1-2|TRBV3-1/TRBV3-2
CASSQARAGLGYTF
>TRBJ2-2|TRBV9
CASSPLGAVTGELFF
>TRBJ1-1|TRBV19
CASRPPGQTNTEAFF
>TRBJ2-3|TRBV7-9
CASSLVGRLGHTQYF
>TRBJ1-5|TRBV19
CASSGPRGYSNQPQHF
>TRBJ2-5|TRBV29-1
CSVEDSTGRQETQYF
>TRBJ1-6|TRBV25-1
CASSDVGNSPLHF
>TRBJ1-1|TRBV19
CASSSAEGTEAFF